The clone carrying this TCR beta chain was found a few times. The data belong to a study of blood T cell repertoires in COVID-19. Whole-study context: Samples representing acute and convalescent COVID-19 were sourced from the United States, Italy and Spain. T cells, B-cell-depleted T cells, or PBMCs provided the cDNA or gDNA that served as material.

Original processing methods: Estimated nucleated cell counts came from reference gene primer amplification. TCRdb's copy holds only in-frame clones and misses some; the assay was immunoSEQ multiplex PCR. V and J calls and clone size are those listed in that table; D and trimming were worked out from the DNA. This sample carries 150,000 to 200,000 clones, about 80% of them seen once, and the ten largest clones take around 20%. Germline loops: CDR1 SGHAT, CDR2 FQNNGV. Between the trimmed V and J ends, which lost 5 bases and 4 bases, there was a span of 8 bases. The CDR3 spans 12 residues. The specimen sequenced was peripheral blood. The clonotype comes from a woman at least 80 years old with acute or convalescent COVID-19. The chain links TRBV11-2 to TRBJ1-2; D is undetermined. The CDR3 region is CASSPEGYGYTF. The CDR3 nucleotides read TGTGCCAGCAGCCCAGAGGGCTATGGCTACACCTTC.